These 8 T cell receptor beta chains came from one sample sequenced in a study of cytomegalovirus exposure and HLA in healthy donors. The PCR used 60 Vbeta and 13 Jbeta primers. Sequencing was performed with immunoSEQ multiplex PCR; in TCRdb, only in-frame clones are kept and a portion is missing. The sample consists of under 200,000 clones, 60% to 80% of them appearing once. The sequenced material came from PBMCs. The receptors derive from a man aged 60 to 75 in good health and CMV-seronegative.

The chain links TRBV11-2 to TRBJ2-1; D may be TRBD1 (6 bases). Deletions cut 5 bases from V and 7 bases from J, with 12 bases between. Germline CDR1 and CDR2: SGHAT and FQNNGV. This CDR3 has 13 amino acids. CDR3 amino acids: CASSINRVNEQFF. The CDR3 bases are TGTGCCAGCAGCATAAACAGGGTTAATGAGCAGTTCTTC.

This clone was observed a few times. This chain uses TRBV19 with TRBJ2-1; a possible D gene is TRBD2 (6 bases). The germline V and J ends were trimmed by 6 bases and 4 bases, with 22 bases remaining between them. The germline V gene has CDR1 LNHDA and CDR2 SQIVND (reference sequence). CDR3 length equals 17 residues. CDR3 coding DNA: TGTGCCAGTAGGACGTCGTGGGCGGGACCCAAGTACAATGAGCAGTTCTTC. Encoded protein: CASRTSWAGPKYNEQFF.

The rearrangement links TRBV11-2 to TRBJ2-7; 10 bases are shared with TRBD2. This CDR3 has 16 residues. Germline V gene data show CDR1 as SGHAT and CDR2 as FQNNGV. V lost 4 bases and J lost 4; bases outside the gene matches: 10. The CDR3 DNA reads TGTGCCAGCAGCTCTGCCCTACTAGCGGGGCATTACGAGCAGTACTTC. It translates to CASSSALLAGHYEQYF.

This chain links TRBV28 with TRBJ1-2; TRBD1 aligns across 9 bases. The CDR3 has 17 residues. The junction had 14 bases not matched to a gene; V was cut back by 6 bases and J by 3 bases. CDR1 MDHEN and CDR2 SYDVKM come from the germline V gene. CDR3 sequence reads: CASSGPGQGMNYYGYTF. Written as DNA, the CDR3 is TGTGCCAGCAGCGGACCGGGACAGGGTATGAATTACTATGGCTACACCTTC.

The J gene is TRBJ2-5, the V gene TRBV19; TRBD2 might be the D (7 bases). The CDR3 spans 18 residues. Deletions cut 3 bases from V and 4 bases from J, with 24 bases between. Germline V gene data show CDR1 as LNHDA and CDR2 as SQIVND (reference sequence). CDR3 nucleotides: TGTGCCAGTAGTATGGGGGAAACAGGGTCGGGCGGGAGAGAGACCCAGTACTTC. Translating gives CASSMGETGSGGRETQYF.

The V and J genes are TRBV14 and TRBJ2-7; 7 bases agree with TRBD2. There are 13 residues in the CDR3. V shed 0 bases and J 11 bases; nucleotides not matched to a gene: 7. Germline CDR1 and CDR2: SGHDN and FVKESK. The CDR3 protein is CASSQDEAGREYF. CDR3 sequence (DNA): TGTGCCAGCAGCCAAGATGAAGCGGGGCGGGAGTACTTC.

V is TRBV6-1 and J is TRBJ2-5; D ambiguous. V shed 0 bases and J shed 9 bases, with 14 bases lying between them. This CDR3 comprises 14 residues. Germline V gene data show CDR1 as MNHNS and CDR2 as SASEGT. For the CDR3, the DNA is TGTGCCAGCAGTGAAGCGGAGCCACCCGAGGCCCAGTACTTC. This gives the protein CASSEAEPPEAQYF.

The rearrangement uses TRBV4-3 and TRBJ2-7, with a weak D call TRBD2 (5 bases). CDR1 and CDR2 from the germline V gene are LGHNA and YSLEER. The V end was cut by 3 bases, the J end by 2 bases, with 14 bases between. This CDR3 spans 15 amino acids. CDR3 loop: CASSQTTRVPYEQYF. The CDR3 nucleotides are TGCGCCAGCAGCCAGACAACTAGGGTCCCCTACGAGCAGTACTTC.